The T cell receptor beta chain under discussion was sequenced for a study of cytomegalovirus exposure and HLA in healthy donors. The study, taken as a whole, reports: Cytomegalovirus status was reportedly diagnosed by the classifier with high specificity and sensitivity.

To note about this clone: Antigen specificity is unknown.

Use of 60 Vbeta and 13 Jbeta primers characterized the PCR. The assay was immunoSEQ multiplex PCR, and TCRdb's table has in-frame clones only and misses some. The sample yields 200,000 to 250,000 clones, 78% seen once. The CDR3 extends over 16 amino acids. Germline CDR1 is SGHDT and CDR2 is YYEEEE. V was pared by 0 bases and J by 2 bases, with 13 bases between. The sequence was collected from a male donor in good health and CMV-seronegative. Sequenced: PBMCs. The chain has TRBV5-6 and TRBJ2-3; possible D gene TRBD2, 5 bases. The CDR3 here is CASSLARSGFTDTQYF. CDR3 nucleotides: TGTGCCAGCAGCTTGGCCAGGAGCGGTTTCACAGATACGCAGTATTTT.